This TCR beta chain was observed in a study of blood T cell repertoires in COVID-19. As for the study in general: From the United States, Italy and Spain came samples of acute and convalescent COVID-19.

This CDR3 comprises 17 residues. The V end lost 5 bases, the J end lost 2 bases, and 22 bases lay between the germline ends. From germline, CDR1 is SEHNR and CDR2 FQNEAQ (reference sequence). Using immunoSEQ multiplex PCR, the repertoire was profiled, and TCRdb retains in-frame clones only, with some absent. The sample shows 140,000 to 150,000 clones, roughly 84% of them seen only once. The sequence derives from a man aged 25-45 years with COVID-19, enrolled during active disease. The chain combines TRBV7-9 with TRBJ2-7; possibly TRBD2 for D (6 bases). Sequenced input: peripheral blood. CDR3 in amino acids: CASSPSPLRGSPYEQYF. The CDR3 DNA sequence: TGTGCCAGCAGCCCTAGCCCTTTACGGGGGAGCCCCTACGAGCAGTACTTC. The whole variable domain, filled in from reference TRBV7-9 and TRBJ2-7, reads DTGVSQNPRHKITKRGQNVTFRCDPISEHNRLYWYRQTLGQGPEFLTYFQNEAQLEKSRLLSDRFSAERPKGSFSTLEIQRTEQGDSAMYLCASSPSPLRGSPYEQYFGPGTRLTVT.